The 15 T cell receptor beta chains in this list originate from one sample, sequenced in a study of blood T cell repertoires in COVID-19. Produced via immunoSEQ multiplex PCR; TCRdb's table is partial and in-frame only. The table lists 9,500 to 10,000 clones, roughly 77% of them singletons, with 24% in the top ten. The sample was peripheral blood. Receptor source: a man aged 55 to 70 with active COVID-19.

The V call is TRBV10-3, the J call TRBJ1-5, with a possible D match to TRBD1 (6 bases). There are 16 residues in the CDR3. Between the trimmed V and J ends, which lost 4 bases and 6 bases, there was a span of 19 bases. Germline V gene lookup returns CDR1 ENHRY and CDR2 SYGVKD. CDR3 in amino acids: CAISVSRAGVGQPQHF. The CDR3 region has the DNA TGTGCCATCAGTGTAAGCAGGGCAGGGGTGGGTCAGCCCCAGCATTTT.

The chain joins TRBV28 to TRBJ2-7; D gene unclear. The CDR3 sequence is 13 residues long. The V and J ends lost 7 bases and 0 bases respectively, with 10 bases between them. Germline CDR1 reads MDHEN; CDR2 reads SYDVKM. CDR3 in amino acids: CASTPRVSYEQYF. The CDR3 DNA reads as TGTGCCAGCACCCCACGGGTCTCCTACGAGCAGTACTTC.

V is TRBV3-1 (or the pseudogene TRBV3-2) and J is TRBJ2-6; D uncertain. Trimming left V 4 bases short and J 1 base short, with 5 bases between. Germline CDR1 LGHDT, CDR2 YNNKEL (reference sequence). The CDR3 covers 14 residues. In DNA, the CDR3 is TGTGCCAGCAGCCTTTTATCTGGGGCCAACGTCCTGACTTTC. Translated, it gives CASSLLSGANVLTF.

V gene TRBV20-1 combines with J gene TRBJ2-5; possible D gene TRBD2, 6 bases. The CDR3 is 13 residues long. Germline assignment: CDR1 DFQATT and CDR2 SNEGSKA (reference sequence). V was shortened by 3 bases and J by 2 bases, with 10 bases between the two germline ends. Written as DNA, the CDR3 is TGCAGTGCTAGTGGTAGCGGACAAGAGACCCAGTACTTC. Translation gives CSASGSGQETQYF.

J is TRBJ1-2 and V is TRBV6-5; D possibly corresponds to TRBD1 (6 bases). Trimming cost V 5 bases and J 2 bases, with 9 bases left between them. This CDR3 is 13 amino acids long. Germline CDR1 is MNHEY and CDR2 is SVGAGI. The DNA for the CDR3 is TGTGCCAGCAGTCCCACAGGGAACTATGGCTACACCTTC. It yields the protein CASSPTGNYGYTF.

The rearrangement links TRBV7-3 to TRBJ1-2; 8 bases are shared with TRBD1. The CDR3 runs to 13 residues. V lost 5 bases and J lost 7; bases outside the gene matches: 6. The germline V gene has CDR1 SGHTA and CDR2 FQGTGA. This CDR3 is CASSPSDRAGYTF. The CDR3 DNA is TGTGCCAGCAGCCCCTCGGACAGGGCTGGCTACACCTTC.

The chain couples TRBV5-4 to TRBJ2-2, with no clear D. This CDR3 spans 13 amino acids. V lost 4 bases and J lost 4, with 8 bases in between. In germline, CDR1 is SGHNT, CDR2 YYREEE (reference sequence). CDR3 coding DNA: TGTGCCAGCAGCCGCGAGCCCACCGGGGAGCTGTTTTTT. It encodes CASSREPTGELFF.

In DNA form, the CDR3 reads TGTGCCAGCAGCCCCGCCGGGACAGGACCCCAAGAGACCCAGTACTTC. Protein product: CASSPAGTGPQETQYF. The V call is TRBV7-2, the J call TRBJ2-5, with 8 bases matching TRBD1. Trimming took 5 bases from V and 1 from J; bases not matched to a gene: 9. The V gene's germline CDR1 is SGHTA and CDR2 FQGNSA. The CDR3 is 16 residues long.

The rearrangement uses TRBV20-1 and TRBJ2-7, with a weak D call TRBD2 (5 bases). V was trimmed by 3 bases and J by 2 bases, leaving 14 bases between them. The CDR3 runs to 14 residues. Per germline, CDR1 DFQATT and CDR2 SNEGSKA (reference sequence). The CDR3 DNA reads TGCAGTGCTAGTGAGGGCCCTTCAACCTACGAGCAGTACTTC. Amino acids: CSASEGPSTYEQYF.

This chain joins TRBV7-6 and TRBJ2-1; 9 nucleotides line up with TRBD2. In germline, CDR1 is SGHVS, CDR2 FNYEAQ. Unmatched junction bases numbered 4, after V lost 5 bases and J lost 8 bases. This CDR3 has 13 amino acids. DNA of the CDR3: TGTGCCAGCAGCACTAGCGGGTGGGATGAGCAGTTCTTC. It codes for CASSTSGWDEQFF.

The chain is built from TRBV30 and TRBJ1-2; D not certain. CDR3 length: 14 residues. Trimming took 3 bases from V and 6 from J, leaving 17 bases between them. Per germline, CDR1 GTSNPN and CDR2 SVGIG (reference sequence). The CDR3 sequence: CAWRRGSREDGYTF. The CDR3 region has the DNA TGTGCCTGGAGGCGGGGATCGAGGGAGGATGGCTACACCTTC.

This clone is a singleton in its sample. The CDR3 is CASSFISAYEQYF. CDR3 coding DNA: TGTGCCAGCAGCTTTATATCGGCCTACGAGCAGTACTTC. V usage is TRBV7-2 and J usage is TRBJ2-7; D call uncertain. CDR1 SGHTA and CDR2 FQGNSA come from the germline V gene. The V end was cut by 3 bases, the J end by 2 bases, with 8 bases between. The CDR3 has 13 amino acids.

This chain links TRBV20-1 with TRBJ2-1; D is unclear. Germline-derived CDR1 and CDR2 are DFQATT and SNEGSKA (reference sequence). This CDR3 region has 12 residues. V was shortened by 3 bases and J by 5 bases, with 8 bases between the two germline ends. For the CDR3, the DNA is TGCAGTGCTAGTGGCCACAACAATGAGCAGTTCTTC. Its translation: CSASGHNNEQFF.

The genes are TRBV11-3 and TRBJ2-5, with a tentative D call TRBD1 (6 bases). Germline CDR1 reads SGHNT; CDR2 reads YENEEA. The V end lost 5 bases, the J end lost 4 bases, and 11 bases lay between the germline ends. The CDR3 has 13 residues. In nucleotides, the CDR3 is TGTGCCAGCAGCAAACAGGGATCAGAGACCCAGTACTTC. Amino acid sequence: CASSKQGSETQYF. Full variable domain (rest looked up from reference TRBV11-3 and TRBJ2-5): EAGVVQSPRYKIIEKKQPVAFWCNPISGHNTLYWYLQNLGQGPELLIRYENEEAVDDSQLPKDRFSAERLKGVDSTLKIQPAELGDSAVYLCASSKQGSETQYFGPGTRLLVL.

This rearrangement joins TRBV6-5 to TRBJ2-1; TRBD1 aligns across 7 bases. This CDR3 contains 14 residues. The germline gives CDR1 MNHEY, CDR2 SVGAGI. The V gene end was trimmed by 2 bases and the J gene end by 6 bases; junction bases not matched to a gene: 4. CDR3 region: CASSYPDRVNEQFF. The CDR3, as DNA: TGTGCCAGCAGTTACCCAGACAGGGTCAATGAGCAGTTCTTC.